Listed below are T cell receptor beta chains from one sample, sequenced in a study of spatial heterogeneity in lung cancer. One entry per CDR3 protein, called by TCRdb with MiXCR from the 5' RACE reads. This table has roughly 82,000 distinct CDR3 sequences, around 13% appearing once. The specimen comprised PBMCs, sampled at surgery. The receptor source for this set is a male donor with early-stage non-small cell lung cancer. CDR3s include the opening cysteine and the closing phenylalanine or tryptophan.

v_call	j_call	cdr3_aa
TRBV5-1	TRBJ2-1	CASSLQPGQINNEQFF
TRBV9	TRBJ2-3	CASRLTPGDPKQYF
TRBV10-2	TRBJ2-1	CATGTYNEQFF
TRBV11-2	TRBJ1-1	CASSLGEFTEAFF
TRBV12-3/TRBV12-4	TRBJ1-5	CASRGYGGNQPQHF
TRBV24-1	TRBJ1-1	CATSQGGGANTEAFF
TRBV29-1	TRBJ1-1	CSLNRGFNTEAFF
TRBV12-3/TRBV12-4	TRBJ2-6	CASSRTGANVLTF
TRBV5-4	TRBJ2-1	CASSLAQGKLRNEQFF
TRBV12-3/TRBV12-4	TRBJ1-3	CASSVQGVAGNTIYF